This entry lists 18 T cell receptor beta chains sequenced from one sample in a study of cytomegalovirus exposure and HLA in healthy donors. In the PCR, 60 Vbeta and 13 Jbeta primers were used. Assay used: immunoSEQ multiplex PCR; TCRdb lists only in-frame clones, some missing. Altogether tens of thousands of clones are present, roughly 78% being singletons, with the ten largest covering around 4.3%. Sample: PBMCs. These receptors were collected from a woman in her thirties or forties in good health and CMV-seropositive.

This sequence joins TRBV7-3 and TRBJ1-2, with TRBD1 identical over 7 bases. Trimming at V came to 5 bases and at J to 4 bases, leaving 7 bases not matched to a gene. Germline V gives CDR1 SGHTA, CDR2 FQGTGA. This CDR3 has 14 amino acids. The CDR3 reads CASSPQGGGYGYTF. In DNA, the CDR3 is TGTGCCAGCAGCCCGCAGGGGGGAGGCTATGGCTACACCTTC.

The V and J genes are TRBV4-3 and TRBJ2-6, with D possibly matching TRBD2 (7 bases). Trimming pared 0 bases from V and 4 bases from J, leaving 13 bases between. Germline-derived CDR1 and CDR2 are LGHNA and YSLEER. The CDR3 totals 17 residues. The CDR3 region has the DNA TGCGCCAGCAGCCAAGAGGGGGGGGCGAGGGGGGCCAACGTCCTGACTTTC. Translated, it gives CASSQEGGARGANVLTF.

The V gene is TRBV27, the J gene TRBJ2-7; D perhaps matches TRBD1 (6 bases). The ends were cut back, 6 bases at V and 1 base at J, with 10 bases in the middle. The CDR3 spans 13 residues. Germline-derived CDR1 and CDR2 are MNHEY and SMNVEV (reference sequence). CDR3 bases: TGTGCCAGCAGAAGGACAGAATCCTACGAGCAGTACTTC. It specifies CASRRTESYEQYF.

The chain is built from TRBV7-2 and TRBJ2-1, with 13 bases that match TRBD2. The CDR3 contains 18 residues. V was clipped by 3 bases and J by 9 bases; unmatched bases: 14. CDR1 and CDR2 from the germline V gene are SGHTA and FQGNSA. Written as DNA, the CDR3 is TGTGCCAGCAGCTTTATGACTAGCGGGAGGACCACTTTCACTGAGCAGTTCTTC. This encodes CASSFMTSGRTTFTEQFF.

The chain joins TRBV10-3 to TRBJ1-2; possibly TRBD1 for D (5 bases). The germline V gene has CDR1 ENHRY and CDR2 SYGVKD. Trimming took 6 bases from V and 8 from J, leaving 16 bases between them. The CDR3 loop spans 13 amino acids. The CDR3 loop reads CAIRPGLPTGYTF. CDR3 bases: TGTGCCATCAGGCCGGGACTTCCAACGGGCTACACCTTC.

V is TRBV2 and J is TRBJ1-6, with D perhaps TRBD1 (6 bases). V lost 9 bases, J lost 10 bases, and 19 bases lay in between. This CDR3 comprises 14 residues. Germline CDR1 reads SNHLY; CDR2 reads FYNNEI. CDR3 residues: CARTSAGVSSPLHF. CDR3 coding DNA: TGTGCCAGGACAAGTGCAGGGGTGAGCTCACCCCTCCACTTT.

The V gene is TRBV7-8, the J gene TRBJ2-2, with 7 bases fitting TRBD2. CDR3 length equals 15 residues. V lost 3 bases and J lost 5; bases outside the gene matches: 6. Germline-derived CDR1 and CDR2 are SGHVS and FQNEAQ. The CDR3 spells CASSFPASGTGELFF. CDR3 bases: TGTGCCAGCAGCTTCCCCGCTAGCGGTACCGGGGAGCTGTTTTTT.

The rearrangement uses TRBV29-1 and TRBJ2-2; D remains ambiguous. This CDR3 is 15 amino acids long. The V end lost 0 bases, the J end lost 4 bases, and 12 bases lay between the germline ends. Germline values: CDR1 SQVTM, CDR2 ANQGSEA. The CDR3 DNA sequence: TGCAGCGTTGAAGATCCTTCTCTGAGCACCGGGGAGCTGTTTTTT. Translating gives CSVEDPSLSTGELFF.

The chain combines TRBV25-1 with TRBJ1-4, with TRBD1 as a possible D gene (6 bases). V lost 5 bases to trimming and J lost 8 bases, with 21 bases between them. Germline V gene data show CDR1 as MGHDK and CDR2 as SYGVNS. The CDR3 spans 16 residues. The chain's CDR3 is CASSLTQGGGREKLFF. The CDR3 DNA reads TGTGCCAGCAGTTTAACCCAAGGGGGGGGTCGGGAAAAACTGTTTTTT.

V gene TRBV5-4 combines with J gene TRBJ2-1; 11 nucleotides agree with TRBD2. The germline CDR1 and CDR2 sequences are SGHNT and YYREEE (reference sequence). The CDR3 is 15 amino acids. Losses at the gene ends were 5 bases for V and 5 bases for J; bases not matched to a gene: 6. CDR3 amino acids: CASSHPGLADNEQFF. As DNA, the CDR3 is TGTGCCAGCAGTCATCCGGGACTAGCGGACAATGAGCAGTTCTTC.

J is TRBJ2-1 and V is TRBV11-2; D not certain. The germline V gene encodes CDR1 SGHAT and CDR2 FQNNGV. CDR3 length equals 12 residues. With 5 bases removed from V and 5 bases from J, the gap between germline ends came to 7 bases. CDR3 DNA sequence: TGTGCCAGCAGCCCCATCCACAATGAGCAGTTCTTC. It yields the protein CASSPIHNEQFF.

The rearrangement uses TRBV6-1 and TRBJ1-2; maybe TRBD1 (6 bases). Germline V lookup: CDR1 MNHNS, CDR2 SASEGT. V lost 5 bases, J lost 3 bases, and 13 bases lay in between. CDR3 length equals 14 residues. This chain's CDR3 is CASSRGGPDYGYTF. DNA of the CDR3: TGTGCCAGCAGTCGAGGGGGACCGGACTATGGCTACACCTTC.

This chain connects TRBV18 to TRBJ2-3; TRBD1 is a possible D gene (6 bases). Germline lookup yields CDR1 KGHSH and CDR2 LQKENI. The CDR3 has 14 amino acids. Trimming took 3 bases from V and 6 from J, leaving 13 bases between them. The CDR3 loop is CASSPTGGADTQYF. The CDR3 DNA reads as TGTGCCAGCTCACCGACAGGTGGGGCGGATACGCAGTATTTT. The full variable domain, rest sourced from reference TRBV18 and TRBJ2-3, is NAGVMQNPRHLVRRRGQEARLRCSPMKGHSHVYWYRQLPEEGLKFMVYLQKENIIDESGMPKERFSAEFPKEGPSILRIQQVVRGDSAAYFCASSPTGGADTQYFGPGTRLTVL.

This clone came up a few times. V gene TRBV9 combines with J gene TRBJ2-3, with 8 bases that match TRBD2. The germline gives CDR1 SGDLS, CDR2 YYNGEE. The trim removed 3 bases at V and 7 bases at J, leaving 22 bases unmatched. The CDR3 loop spans 19 amino acids. This CDR3 is CASSEAPDPIAGSTYTQYF. DNA for the CDR3: TGTGCCAGCAGCGAGGCACCGGACCCTATAGCGGGATCCACTTATACGCAGTATTTT.

This clone has more than one count but fewer than ten. V and J are TRBV29-1 and TRBJ1-2; tentatively, D is TRBD1 (5 bases). V was pared by 4 bases and J by 8 bases, with 14 bases between. This CDR3 region has 12 residues. Germline lookup yields CDR1 SQVTM and CDR2 ANQGSEA. Here the CDR3 reads CSVGGGVWGYTF. The CDR3 coding sequence is TGCAGCGTTGGTGGGGGGGTATGGGGCTACACCTTC.

This clone was found once. CDR3 bases: TGTGCCAGCAGCTTACTCACAGGATCCCAAGAGACCCAGTACTTC. This codes for CASSLLTGSQETQYF. The chain is built from TRBV27 and TRBJ2-5; D might be TRBD1 (5 bases). Germline CDR1 is MNHEY and CDR2 is SMNVEV (reference sequence). The CDR3 runs 15 residues. V was pared by 6 bases and J by 1 base, with 15 bases between.

The rearrangement links TRBV6-6 to TRBJ2-2; maybe TRBD2 (5 bases). Trimming removed 5 bases at V and 6 bases at J, with 10 bases between. The germline V gene has CDR1 MNHNY and CDR2 SVGAGI (reference sequence). The CDR3 is 13 amino acids. CDR3 DNA sequence: TGTGCCAGCAGTCCGGACGGGGCCGGGGAGCTGTTTTTT. It translates to CASSPDGAGELFF.

This chain connects TRBV10-1 to TRBJ2-1; 9 bases fit TRBD2. The CDR3 extends over 17 amino acids. CDR1 and CDR2 (germline): WNHNN, SYGVQD (reference sequence). J lost 7 bases, V lost 2 bases, and 12 bases had no gene match. CDR3 in amino acids: CASSEGQAGGLTNEQFF. CDR3 nucleotides: TGCGCCAGCAGTGAGGGGCAAGCGGGAGGACTGACAAATGAGCAGTTCTTC.